The next 20 T cell receptor beta chains were all read from a single sample in a study of Ad26.COV2.S vaccination and SARS-CoV-2 variants. As for treatment: around 19 received Ad26.COV2.S at low or high dose, single or two shots; roughly 5 received placebo; per-sample allocation not given. Collection of the samples took place on day 63 after the first injection of vaccine or placebo. Data came from immunoSEQ multiplex PCR; TCRdb stores just in-frame clones and leaves some out. The sample comprises some 320,000 clones, about 85% of which are singletons, and under 2.5% rests with the top ten. The sample consisted of peripheral blood, taken in a trial of Ad26.COV2.S vaccine versus placebo. The receptors shown here come from a person aged 18-65 years who received the Ad26.COV2.S COVID-19 vaccine or a placebo.

This clone showed up just a few times. The chain uses TRBV11-3 and TRBJ1-1; a possible D gene is TRBD1 (5 bases). The V gene's germline CDR1 is SGHNT and CDR2 YENEEA. The CDR3 totals 16 residues. Trimming left V 3 bases short and J 2 bases short, with 16 bases between. CDR3 nucleotide sequence: TGTGCCAGCAGCTTGAGAGGGTGGGGGTCAAACACTGAAGCTTTCTTT. The encoded protein is CASSLRGWGSNTEAFF.

The V gene is TRBV6-5, the J gene TRBJ2-5, with no clear D. The germline CDR1 and CDR2 sequences are MNHEY and SVGAGI. The CDR3 has 14 residues. V lost 6 bases and J 2 bases, leaving 13 bases between the germline ends. CDR3 protein: CASSQKALQETQYF. CDR3 coding DNA: TGTGCCAGCAGCCAGAAAGCGTTACAAGAGACCCAGTACTTC.

This clone was seen only once. This chain connects TRBV5-1 to TRBJ2-3; a possible D gene is TRBD2 (5 bases). The CDR3 covers 17 residues. Germline V gene lookup returns CDR1 SGHRS and CDR2 YFSETQ. Trimming shortened V by 0 bases and J by 1 base, and 15 bases separated the two germline ends. CDR3 residues: CASSLGGLLSRTDTQYF. CDR3 nucleotide sequence: TGCGCCAGCAGCTTGGGAGGACTCCTCTCTCGCACAGATACGCAGTATTTT.

The sample holds one count of this clone. The V call is TRBV7-9, the J call TRBJ1-4; D gene unclear. V was clipped by 5 bases and J by 11 bases, with 12 bases between them. The CDR3 has 12 amino acids. The germline V gene encodes CDR1 SEHNR and CDR2 FQNEAQ (reference sequence). The CDR3, as DNA: TGTGCCAGCAGCCCGGTAGGGTTGAAACTGTTTTTT. This sequence encodes CASSPVGLKLFF.

The chain has TRBV5-1 and TRBJ2-3; D remains ambiguous. Trimming removed 3 bases at V and 6 bases at J, with 11 bases between. The germline CDR1 and CDR2 sequences are SGHRS and YFSETQ. The CDR3 contains 13 residues. CDR3 residues: CASSYDRRDTQYF. DNA of the CDR3: TGCGCCAGCAGCTACGACCGACGGGATACGCAGTATTTT.

J is TRBJ2-7 and V is TRBV27, with TRBD1 identical over 7 bases. The germline V gene has CDR1 MNHEY and CDR2 SMNVEV (reference sequence). V lost 6 bases, J lost 3 bases, and 11 bases stayed unmatched. CDR3 length: 15 residues. CDR3 amino acids: CASSPLGTANYEQYF. CDR3 nucleotide sequence: TGTGCCAGCAGCCCTCTAGGGACAGCGAACTACGAGCAGTACTTC.

The rearrangement joins TRBV27 to TRBJ1-4; possible D gene TRBD1, 6 bases. V gave up 6 bases and J gave up 7 bases, with 15 bases separating them. This CDR3 spans 14 amino acids. Germline V gene data show CDR1 as MNHEY and CDR2 as SMNVEV (reference sequence). CDR3 DNA sequence: TGTGCCAGCAGAGTGACAGGAAGTCTTGAAAAACTGTTTTTT. Its protein product is CASRVTGSLEKLFF.

The gene calls are TRBV27 and TRBJ2-7; 7 nucleotides line up with TRBD2. V shed 1 base, J shed 5 bases, and the junction held 11 bases outside the gene matches. This CDR3 has 16 amino acids. CDR1 is MNHEY and CDR2 is SMNVEV in the germline V gene (reference sequence). The CDR3 DNA reads TGTGCCAGCAGTTTATTGGCCCTATCGGGGGGACACGAGCAGTACTTC. Its protein is CASSLLALSGGHEQYF.

The chain carries TRBV24-1 and TRBJ2-6; perhaps TRBD1 as D (5 bases). V was trimmed by 3 bases and J by 4 bases, leaving 9 bases between them. The CDR3 loop spans 15 amino acids. The germline V gene encodes CDR1 KGHDR and CDR2 SFDVKD. The CDR3 DNA reads as TGTGCCACCAGTGATGACAGTTGGGGGGCCAACGTCCTGACTTTC. Translated: CATSDDSWGANVLTF.

The sample holds a few counts of this clone. This chain connects TRBV18 to TRBJ2-7; unclear D gene. Germline CDR1 and CDR2: KGHSH and LQKENI. V gave up 2 bases and J gave up 4 bases, with 9 bases separating them. The CDR3 is 13 residues long. The CDR3 here is CASSPAVGYEQYF. In DNA form, the CDR3 reads TGTGCCAGCTCACCAGCGGTAGGATACGAGCAGTACTTC.

The gene calls are TRBV6-5 and TRBJ2-5; D uncertain. Germline CDR1 reads MNHEY; CDR2 reads SVGAGI. The CDR3 consists of 13 residues. V was trimmed by 4 bases and J by 5 bases, leaving 11 bases between them. CDR3 residues: CASSSNVGETQYF. The CDR3 DNA reads as TGTGCCAGCAGTTCTAATGTTGGGGAGACCCAGTACTTC.

About this clone itself: Because the CDR3's place on the DNA is in doubt, the DNA is left out and the CDR3 is given as listed by TCRdb. V usage is TRBV11-3 and J usage is TRBJ1-1; no DNA check was done on the table's D call, TRBD1. CDR1 and CDR2 from the germline V gene are SGHNT and YENEEA. The length of the CDR3 is 12 amino acids, counting both ends. The CDR3 sequence is CASSFGQGAAFF.

The genes are TRBV28 and TRBJ1-1; the D gene is possibly TRBD1 (6 bases). Germline assignment: CDR1 MDHEN and CDR2 SYDVKM. This CDR3 region has 13 residues. With 11 bases removed from V and 5 bases from J, the gap between germline ends came to 18 bases. CDR3 sequence (DNA): TGTGCCTTCCGAAGGGGGGCGCGGACTGAAGCTTTCTTT. Encoded protein: CAFRRGARTEAFF.

This clone was seen a handful of times. The chain employs TRBV6-5 and TRBJ2-1, with D tentatively TRBD2 (5 bases). The V end lost 7 bases, the J end lost 8 bases, and 12 bases lay between the germline ends. CDR1 is MNHEY, CDR2 SVGAGI, per germline. The CDR3 loop spans 12 amino acids. CDR3 loop: CASNTGFDEQFF. For the CDR3, the DNA is TGTGCCAGCAACACGGGGTTCGATGAGCAGTTCTTC.

This clone was observed a handful of times. The V call is TRBV19, the J call TRBJ2-3; no reliable D call. CDR3 length: 13 amino acids. Trimming took off 4 bases at V and 5 bases at J, with 10 bases between the two ends. Germline-derived CDR1 and CDR2 are LNHDA and SQIVND (reference sequence). DNA for the CDR3: TGTGCCAGTAGTAAAAGGGAATTAGATACGCAGTATTTT. Its protein is CASSKRELDTQYF.

The rearrangement joins TRBV3-1 (or the pseudogene TRBV3-2) to TRBJ1-1; D uncertain. Trimming pared 1 base from V and 7 bases from J, leaving 4 bases between. The CDR3 has 11 amino acids. CDR1 and CDR2 (germline): LGHDT, YNNKEL (reference sequence). CDR3 in DNA: TGTGCCAGCAGCCAAGCTGGTGAAGCTTTCTTT. It codes for CASSQAGEAFF.

This chain joins TRBV5-1 and TRBJ2-7; the match to TRBD1 covers 8 bases. Unmatched junction bases numbered 6, after V lost 4 bases and J lost 0 bases. Germline V gives CDR1 SGHRS, CDR2 YFSETQ. The CDR3 has 15 amino acids. The CDR3 spells CASSLGQALSYEQYF. In DNA form, the CDR3 reads TGCGCCAGCAGCCTGGGACAGGCTCTCTCCTACGAGCAGTACTTC.

V usage is TRBV12-3 or TRBV12-4 and J usage is TRBJ1-2; D not resolved. V lost 3 bases and J lost 4, with 9 bases in between. The CDR3 has 13 residues. DNA for the CDR3: TGTGCCAGCAGTTTGAACAGAATCTATGGCTACACCTTC. Translated: CASSLNRIYGYTF.

The rearrangement uses TRBV11-2 and TRBJ2-1; possibly TRBD2 for D (7 bases). Trimming removed 1 base from V and 3 bases from J, with 19 bases in between. CDR1 and CDR2 from the germline V gene are SGHAT and FQNNGV. There are 18 residues in the CDR3. The CDR3 spells CASSLGEGGAIFYNEQFF. The CDR3 DNA reads as TGTGCCAGCAGCTTAGGGGAGGGGGGTGCGATATTCTACAATGAGCAGTTCTTC. The entire variable domain, with the rest obtained from reference TRBV11-2 and TRBJ2-1, is as follows: EAGVAQSPRYKIIEKRQSVAFWCNPISGHATLYWYQQILGQGPKLLIQFQNNGVVDDSQLPKDRFSAERLKGVDSTLKIQPAKLEDSAVYLCASSLGEGGAIFYNEQFFGPGTRLTVL.

The CDR3 sequence: CSVGTSGFKNIQYF. The CDR3, as DNA: TGCAGCGTGGGGACTAGCGGATTCAAAAACATTCAGTACTTC. The V call is TRBV29-1, the J call TRBJ2-4, with 11 bases that match TRBD2. The V gene end was trimmed by 6 bases and the J gene end by 3 bases; junction bases not matched to a gene: 4. Germline V gives CDR1 SQVTM, CDR2 ANQGSEA. The CDR3 runs 14 residues.